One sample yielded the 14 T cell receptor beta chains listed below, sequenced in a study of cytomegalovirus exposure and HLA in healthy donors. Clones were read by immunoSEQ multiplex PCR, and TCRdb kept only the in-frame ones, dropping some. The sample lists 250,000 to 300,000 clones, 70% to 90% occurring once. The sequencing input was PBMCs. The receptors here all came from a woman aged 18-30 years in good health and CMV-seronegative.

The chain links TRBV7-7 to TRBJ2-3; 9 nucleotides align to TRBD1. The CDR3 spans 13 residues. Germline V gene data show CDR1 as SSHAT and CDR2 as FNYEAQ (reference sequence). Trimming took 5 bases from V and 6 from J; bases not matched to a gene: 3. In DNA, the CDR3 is TGTGCCAGCAGCAGGGACAGGGCCGATACGCAGTATTTT. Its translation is CASSRDRADTQYF.

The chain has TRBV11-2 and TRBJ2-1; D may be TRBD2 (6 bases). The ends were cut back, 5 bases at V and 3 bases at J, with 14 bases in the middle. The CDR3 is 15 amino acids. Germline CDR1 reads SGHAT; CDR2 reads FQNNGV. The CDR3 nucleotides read TGTGCCAGCAGCAGTTTTGGGGGAGGCTACAATGAGCAGTTCTTC. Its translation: CASSSFGGGYNEQFF.

The CDR3: CASSLQGADFPYNEQFF. CDR3 nucleotide sequence: TGCGCCAGCAGCTTGCAGGGGGCGGATTTCCCCTACAATGAGCAGTTCTTC. The genes are TRBV5-1 and TRBJ2-1; 8 positions match TRBD1. V gave up 1 base and J gave up 2 bases; unmatched junction bases: 8. The germline V gene encodes CDR1 SGHRS and CDR2 YFSETQ. The CDR3 consists of 17 residues.

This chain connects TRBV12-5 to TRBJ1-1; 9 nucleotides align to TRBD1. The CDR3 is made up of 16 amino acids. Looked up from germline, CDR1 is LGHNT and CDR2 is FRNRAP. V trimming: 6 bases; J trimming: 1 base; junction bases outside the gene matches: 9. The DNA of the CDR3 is TGTGCTAGTGGCCCTCGGACAGGGGCCTCGAACACTGAAGCTTTCTTT. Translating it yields CASGPRTGASNTEAFF.

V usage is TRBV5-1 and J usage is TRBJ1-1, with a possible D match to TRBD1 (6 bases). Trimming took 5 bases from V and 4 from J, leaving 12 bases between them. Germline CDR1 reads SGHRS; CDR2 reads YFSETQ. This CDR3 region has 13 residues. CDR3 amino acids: CASRYTGSTEAFF. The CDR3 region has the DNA TGCGCCAGCAGATATACAGGGTCCACTGAAGCTTTCTTT.

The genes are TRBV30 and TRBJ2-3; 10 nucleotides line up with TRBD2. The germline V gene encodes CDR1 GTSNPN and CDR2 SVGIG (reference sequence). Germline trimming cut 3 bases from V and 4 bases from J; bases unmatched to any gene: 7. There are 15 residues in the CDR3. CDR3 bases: TGTGCCTGGAGAACCGCGGGACTAGCGCCAGATACGCAGTATTTT. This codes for CAWRTAGLAPDTQYF.

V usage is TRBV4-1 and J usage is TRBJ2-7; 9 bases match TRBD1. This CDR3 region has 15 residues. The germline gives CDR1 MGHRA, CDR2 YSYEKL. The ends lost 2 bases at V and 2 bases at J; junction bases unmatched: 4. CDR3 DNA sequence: TGCGCCAGCAGCCAACAACAGGGGGCCACCTACGAGCAGTACTTC. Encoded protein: CASSQQQGATYEQYF.

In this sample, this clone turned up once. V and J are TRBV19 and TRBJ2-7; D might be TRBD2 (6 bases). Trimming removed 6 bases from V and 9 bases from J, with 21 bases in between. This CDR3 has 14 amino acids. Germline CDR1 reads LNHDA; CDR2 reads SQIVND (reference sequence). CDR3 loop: CASRAGTTGSGQYF. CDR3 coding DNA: TGTGCCAGTAGGGCGGGGACGACCGGATCCGGGCAGTACTTC.

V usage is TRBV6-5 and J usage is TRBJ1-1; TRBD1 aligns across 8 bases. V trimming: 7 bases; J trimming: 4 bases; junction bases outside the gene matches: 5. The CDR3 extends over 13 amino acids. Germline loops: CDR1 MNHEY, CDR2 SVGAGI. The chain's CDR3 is CASTVDRVTEAFF. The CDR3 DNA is TGTGCCAGCACCGTGGACAGGGTCACTGAAGCTTTCTTT.

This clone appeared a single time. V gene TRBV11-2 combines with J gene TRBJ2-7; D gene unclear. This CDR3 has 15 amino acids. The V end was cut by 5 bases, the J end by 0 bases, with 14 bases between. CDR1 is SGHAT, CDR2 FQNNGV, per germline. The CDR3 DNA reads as TGTGCCAGCAGCGCACTTCCTCTAAGCTCCTACGAGCAGTACTTC. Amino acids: CASSALPLSSYEQYF.

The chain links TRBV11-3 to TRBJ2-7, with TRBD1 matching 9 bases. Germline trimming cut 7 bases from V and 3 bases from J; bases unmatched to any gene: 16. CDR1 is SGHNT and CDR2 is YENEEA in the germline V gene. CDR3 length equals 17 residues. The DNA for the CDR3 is TGTGCCAGCACCCCGGGACAGGGATATGTGGTGAGCTACGAGCAGTACTTC. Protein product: CASTPGQGYVVSYEQYF.

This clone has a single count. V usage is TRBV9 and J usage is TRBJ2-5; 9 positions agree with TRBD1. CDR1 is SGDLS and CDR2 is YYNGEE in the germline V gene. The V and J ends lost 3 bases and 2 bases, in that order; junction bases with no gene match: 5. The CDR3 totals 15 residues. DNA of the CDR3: TGTGCCAGCAGCGGACAGGGGGGAGGGCAAGAGACCCAGTACTTC. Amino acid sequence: CASSGQGGGQETQYF.

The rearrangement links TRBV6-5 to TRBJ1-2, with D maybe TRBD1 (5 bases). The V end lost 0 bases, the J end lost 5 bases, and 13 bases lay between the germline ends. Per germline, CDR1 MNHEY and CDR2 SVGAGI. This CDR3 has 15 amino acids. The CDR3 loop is CASSYSGGAGYGYTF. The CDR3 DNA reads TGTGCCAGCAGTTACTCGGGAGGGGCGGGATATGGCTACACCTTC.

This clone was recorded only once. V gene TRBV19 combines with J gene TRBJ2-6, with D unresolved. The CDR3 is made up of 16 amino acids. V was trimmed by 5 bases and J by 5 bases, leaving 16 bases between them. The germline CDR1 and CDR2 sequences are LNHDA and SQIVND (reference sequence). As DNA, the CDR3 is TGTGCCAGTAGTCCCCCGAGAGGCCTACGGGCCAACGTCCTGACTTTC. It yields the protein CASSPPRGLRANVLTF.